This T cell receptor (beta chain) was identified in a study of spatial heterogeneity in lung cancer. The time point denotes: blood at routine non-recurrence follow-up after resection. Whole RNA, isolated from tumor, nontumor lung or frozen PBMC, was sequenced without prior sorting. TCRdb independently ran MiXCR on the 5' RACE reads; one entry per CDR3 protein. The table lists roughly 120,000 distinct CDR3 sequences, 9% to 15% of them singletons. To note about this clonotype: A much larger clone is a single base away; this may be a read error.

The CDR3 has 13 amino acids. CDR1 LGHNA and CDR2 YSLEER come from the germline V gene. The TCR was taken from a male donor with early-stage non-small cell lung cancer. The V call is TRBV4-3, the J call TRBJ1-6; D remains unclear. Material: PBMCs, obtained at follow-up. The CDR3 region has the DNA TGCGCCAACAGCCAAGATATGGATTCACCCCTCCACTTT. Translation: CANSQDMDSPLHF.